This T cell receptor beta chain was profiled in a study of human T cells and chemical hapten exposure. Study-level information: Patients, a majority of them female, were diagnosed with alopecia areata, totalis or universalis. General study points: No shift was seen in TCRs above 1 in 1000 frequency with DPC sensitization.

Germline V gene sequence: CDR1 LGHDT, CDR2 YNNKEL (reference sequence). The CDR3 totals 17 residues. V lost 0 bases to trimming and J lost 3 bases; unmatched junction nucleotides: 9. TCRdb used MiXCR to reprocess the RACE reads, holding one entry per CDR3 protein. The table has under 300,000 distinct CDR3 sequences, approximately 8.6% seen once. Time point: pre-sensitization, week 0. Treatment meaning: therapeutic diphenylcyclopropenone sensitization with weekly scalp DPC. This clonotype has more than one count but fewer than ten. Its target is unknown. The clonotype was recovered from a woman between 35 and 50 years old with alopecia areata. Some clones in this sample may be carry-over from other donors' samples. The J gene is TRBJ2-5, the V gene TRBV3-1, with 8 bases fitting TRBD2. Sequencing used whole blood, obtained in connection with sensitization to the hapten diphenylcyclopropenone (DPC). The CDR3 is CASSQDGLALTKETQYF. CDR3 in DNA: TGTGCCAGCAGCCAAGACGGACTAGCTTTGACAAAAGAGACCCAGTACTTC.